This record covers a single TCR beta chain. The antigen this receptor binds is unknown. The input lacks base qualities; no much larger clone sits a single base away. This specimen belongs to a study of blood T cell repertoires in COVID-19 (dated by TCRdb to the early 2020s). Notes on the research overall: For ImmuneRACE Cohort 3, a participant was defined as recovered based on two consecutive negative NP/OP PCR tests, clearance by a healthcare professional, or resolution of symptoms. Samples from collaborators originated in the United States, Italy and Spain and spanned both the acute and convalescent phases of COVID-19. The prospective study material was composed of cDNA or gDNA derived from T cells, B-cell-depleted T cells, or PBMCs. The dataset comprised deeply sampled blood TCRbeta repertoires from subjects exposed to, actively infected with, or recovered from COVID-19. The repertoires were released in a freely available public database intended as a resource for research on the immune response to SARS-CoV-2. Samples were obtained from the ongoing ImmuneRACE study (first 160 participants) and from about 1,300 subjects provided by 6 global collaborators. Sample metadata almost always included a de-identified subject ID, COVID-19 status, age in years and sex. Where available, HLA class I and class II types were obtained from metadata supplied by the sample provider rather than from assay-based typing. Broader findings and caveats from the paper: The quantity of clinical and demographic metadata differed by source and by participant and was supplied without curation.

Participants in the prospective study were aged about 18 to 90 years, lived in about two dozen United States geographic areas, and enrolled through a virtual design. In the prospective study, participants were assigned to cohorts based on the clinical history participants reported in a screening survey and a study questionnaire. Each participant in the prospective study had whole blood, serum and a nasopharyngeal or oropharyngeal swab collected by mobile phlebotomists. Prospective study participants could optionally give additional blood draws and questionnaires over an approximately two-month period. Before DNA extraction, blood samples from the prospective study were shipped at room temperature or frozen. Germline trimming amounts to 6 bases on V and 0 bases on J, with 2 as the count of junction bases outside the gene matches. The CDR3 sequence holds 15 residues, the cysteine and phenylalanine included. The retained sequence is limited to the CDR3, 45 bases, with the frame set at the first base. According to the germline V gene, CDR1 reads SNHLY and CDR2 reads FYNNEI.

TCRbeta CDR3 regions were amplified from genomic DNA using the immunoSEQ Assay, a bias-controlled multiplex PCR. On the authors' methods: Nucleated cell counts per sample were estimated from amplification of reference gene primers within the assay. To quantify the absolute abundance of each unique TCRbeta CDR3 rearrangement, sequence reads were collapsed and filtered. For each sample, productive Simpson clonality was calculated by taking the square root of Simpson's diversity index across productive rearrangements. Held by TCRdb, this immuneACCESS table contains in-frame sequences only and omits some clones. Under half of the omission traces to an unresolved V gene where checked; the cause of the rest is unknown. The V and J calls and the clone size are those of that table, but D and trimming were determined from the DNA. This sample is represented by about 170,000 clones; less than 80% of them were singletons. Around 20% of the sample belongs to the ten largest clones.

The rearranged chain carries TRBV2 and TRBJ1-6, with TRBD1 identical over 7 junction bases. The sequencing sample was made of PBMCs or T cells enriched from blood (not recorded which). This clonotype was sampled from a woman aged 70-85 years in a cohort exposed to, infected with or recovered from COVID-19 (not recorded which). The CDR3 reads CASRGQSSYNSPLHF. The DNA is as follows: TGTGCCAGCAGGGGACAGAGCTCCTATAATTCACCCCTCCACTTT.